The 29 T cell receptor beta chains reported below all come from one sample, sequenced in a study of human T cells and chemical hapten exposure. TCRdb itself ran the RACE reads through MiXCR, one entry per CDR3 protein. The data show roughly 100,000 distinct CDR3 sequences, less than 40% seen once. Time point specified: patch test 3, about 24 weeks after DPC sensitization. Treatment defined: therapeutic diphenylcyclopropenone sensitization with weekly scalp DPC. The source material was whole blood, sampled in connection with sensitization to the hapten diphenylcyclopropenone (DPC). The receptor set was obtained from a man between 35 and 55 years old with alopecia areata. Some clones in this sample may be carry-over from other donors' samples.

This clonotype has only a few counts. The chain links TRBV6-2 or TRBV6-3 to TRBJ1-5, with unresolved D. Trimming removed 4 bases at V and 0 bases at J, with 16 bases between. There are 17 residues in the CDR3. In germline, CDR1 is MNHEY, CDR2 SVGEGT. The chain's CDR3 is CASSSKDPRISNQPQHF. In DNA, the CDR3 is TGTGCCAGCAGTTCCAAAGACCCACGGATTAGCAATCAGCCCCAGCATTTT.

The gene calls are TRBV4-2 and TRBJ2-6; D gene ambiguous. CDR1 LGHNA and CDR2 YNFKEQ come from the germline V gene. This CDR3 is built from 16 residues. V was cut by 0 bases and J by 4 bases, with 10 bases left in between. CDR3 amino acids: CASSQDRREGANVLTF. CDR3 nucleotides: TGTGCCAGCAGCCAAGACCGGCGTGAGGGGGCCAACGTCCTGACTTTC.

J is TRBJ1-5 and V is TRBV27; TRBD1 matches 8 bases. From germline, CDR1 is MNHEY and CDR2 SMNVEV (reference sequence). V was pared by 6 bases and J by 10 bases, with 11 bases of the junction left unmatched. The CDR3 extends over 14 amino acids. CDR3 amino acids: CASSPDRAPGPQHF. The CDR3 region has the DNA TGTGCCAGCAGCCCGGACAGGGCCCCCGGTCCCCAGCATTTT.

This clonotype appeared once. The V call is TRBV7-9, the J call TRBJ2-7, with TRBD2 identical over 10 bases. J gave up 6 bases and V 4 bases, and 9 bases lay outside the gene matches. The CDR3 runs 15 residues. In germline, CDR1 is SEHNR, CDR2 FQNEAQ (reference sequence). The CDR3 bases are TGTGCCAGCAGCTCCCAAGCGGGAGGGCCGGTCGAGCAGTACGTC. Its protein is CASSSQAGGPVEQYV.

In this sample, this clonotype turned up a few times. The gene calls are TRBV7-9 and TRBJ1-2; D is unresolved. V lost 0 bases and J lost 6, with 23 bases in between. This CDR3 spans 18 amino acids. CDR1 is SEHNR and CDR2 is FQNEAQ in the germline V gene (reference sequence). The CDR3 spells CASSLAGRPRVRLDGYTF. CDR3 coding DNA: TGTGCCAGCAGCTTAGCCGGCCGCCCTCGCGTCAGATTAGATGGCTACACCTTC.

The V and J genes are TRBV21-1 and TRBJ2-1; the table's D gene call, TRBD1, was not cross checked with the DNA. TRBV21-1 is deemed a pseudogene. The CDR3 is 14 amino acids. CDR3 sequence reads: CASSDRDPQDEQFF. In DNA form, the CDR3 reads TGTGCCAGCAGCGACAGGGACCCCCAGGATGAGCAGTTCTTC.

The chain is built from TRBV29-1 and TRBJ2-5; 11 nucleotides agree with TRBD2. Germline trimming cut 2 bases from V and 4 bases from J; bases unmatched to any gene: 18. Germline CDR1 SQVTM, CDR2 ANQGSEA. This CDR3 region has 19 residues. In DNA, the CDR3 is TGCAGCGTTGAACTCTTGGGGACTAGCGGCACAGTGCCCCCAGAGACCCAGTACTTC. Amino acid sequence: CSVELLGTSGTVPPETQYF.

J is TRBJ2-2 and V is TRBV2; TRBD2 matches at 7 bases. Per germline, CDR1 SNHLY and CDR2 FYNNEI. The CDR3 runs 15 residues. V gave up 2 bases and J gave up 1 base; unmatched junction bases: 1. The CDR3: CASSELAVNTGELFF. The DNA for the CDR3 is TGTGCCAGCAGTGAACTAGCGGTGAACACCGGGGAGCTGTTTTTT.

This clonotype appeared many times. The CDR3 region is CAIRERGAVDTQYF. DNA for the CDR3: TGTGCCATCAGGGAGCGGGGGGCTGTGGATACGCAGTATTTT. V gene TRBV10-3 combines with J gene TRBJ2-3, with TRBD2 identical over 9 bases. V shed 6 bases, J shed 6 bases, and the junction held 7 bases outside the gene matches. The germline CDR1 and CDR2 sequences are ENHRY and SYGVKD. There are 14 residues in the CDR3.

The gene calls are TRBV29-1 and TRBJ2-3; no clear D gene. The CDR3 runs to 12 residues. Trimming removed 3 bases from V and 5 bases from J, with 9 bases in between. Germline V gene data show CDR1 as SQVTM and CDR2 as ANQGSEA. The chain's CDR3 is CSVDHSVDTQYF. As DNA, the CDR3 is TGCAGCGTTGATCATTCGGTAGATACGCAGTATTTT.

The chain recombines TRBV12-3 or TRBV12-4 with TRBJ2-4; maybe TRBD1 (6 bases). Trimming pared 3 bases from V and 2 bases from J, leaving 14 bases between. The CDR3 has 16 amino acids. The CDR3 here is CASSFRFGTPKNIQYF. As DNA, the CDR3 is TGTGCCAGCAGTTTTAGGTTCGGGACACCCAAAAACATTCAGTACTTC.

A few counts support this clonotype. The gene calls are TRBV7-9 and TRBJ2-7; 9 bases match TRBD1. Trimming took 5 bases from V and 5 from J; bases not matched to a gene: 7. This CDR3 has 14 amino acids. Germline CDR1 is SEHNR and CDR2 is FQNEAQ (reference sequence). DNA for the CDR3: TGTGCCAGCAGCGGGGACAGGGCACTCCACGAGCAGTACTTC. Protein product: CASSGDRALHEQYF.

This chain joins TRBV10-3 and TRBJ1-1; no definite D call. This CDR3 region has 13 residues. Germline CDR1 ENHRY, CDR2 SYGVKD. Trimming took off 4 bases at V and 5 bases at J, with 11 bases between the two ends. The CDR3 loop reads CAISGITVTEAFF. CDR3 sequence (DNA): TGTGCCATCAGTGGCATAACGGTGACTGAAGCTTTCTTT.

The J gene is TRBJ2-5, the V gene TRBV20-1, with D unclear. CDR1 DFQATT and CDR2 SNEGSKA come from the germline V gene (reference sequence). V was shortened by 0 bases and J by 2 bases, with 10 bases between the two germline ends. This CDR3 spans 14 amino acids. The CDR3 DNA sequence: TGCAGTGCTAGAGAGGCAGTAGCACAAGAGACCCAGTACTTC. Translating gives CSAREAVAQETQYF.

The chain couples TRBV18 to TRBJ2-7; 8 bases are a match to TRBD1. The CDR3 loop spans 13 amino acids. The V and J ends lost 3 bases and 10 bases, in that order; junction bases with no gene match: 8. Germline lookup yields CDR1 KGHSH and CDR2 LQKENI. Here the CDR3 DNA reads TGTGCCAGCTCACCCGGGGACAGGTTGATCCAGTACTTC. Translation: CASSPGDRLIQYF. The whole variable domain, remainder taken from reference TRBV18 and TRBJ2-7, is NAGVMQNPRHLVRRRGQEARLRCSPMKGHSHVYWYRQLPEEGLKFMVYLQKENIIDESGMPKERFSAEFPKEGPSILRIQQVVRGDSAAYFCASSPGDRLIQYFGPGTRLTVT.

The chain employs TRBV6-1 and TRBJ2-7, with D perhaps given as TRBD1 or TRBD2 (5 bases each). The ends were cut back, 5 bases at V and 2 bases at J, with 10 bases in the middle. Germline V gene sequence: CDR1 MNHNS, CDR2 SASEGT. This CDR3 comprises 13 residues. CDR3 DNA sequence: TGTGCCAGCAGTTACGGGGCAGCCTACGAGCAGTACGTC. It yields the protein CASSYGAAYEQYV.

The chain carries TRBV20-1 and TRBJ2-3; D may be TRBD2 (5 bases). The CDR3 spans 14 residues. V dropped 4 bases and J dropped 3 bases, with 14 bases sitting between them. Germline V gene data show CDR1 as DFQATT and CDR2 as SNEGSKA (reference sequence). CDR3 sequence (DNA): TGCAGTGCTAATGGGAGACTGAGGACAGATACGCAGTATTTT. Protein sequence: CSANGRLRTDTQYF.

This chain links TRBV9 with TRBJ2-1, with 7 bases lining up with TRBD2. Looked up from germline, CDR1 is SGDLS and CDR2 is YYNGEE. Trimming at V came to 3 bases and at J to 2 bases, leaving 2 bases not matched to a gene. The CDR3 covers 14 residues. Here the CDR3 DNA reads TGTGCCAGCAGCGGCGGGAGTCCCTACAATGAGCAGTTCTTC. Its protein is CASSGGSPYNEQFF.

The J gene is TRBJ1-1, the V gene TRBV6-5; D gene unclear. Per the germline V gene, CDR1 is MNHEY and CDR2 is SVGAGI. The V gene lost 0 bases and the J gene lost 4 bases, with 9 bases spanning the gap. The CDR3 contains 14 residues. CDR3 DNA: TGTGCCAGCAGTTACTCGATCGAGGGCACTGAAGCTTTCTTT. It specifies CASSYSIEGTEAFF.

This clonotype has only a few counts. The chain is built from TRBV28 and TRBJ2-3, with 8 bases fitting TRBD1. Trimming removed 2 bases from V and 6 bases from J; junction bases left unmatched: 10. Germline V gives CDR1 MDHEN, CDR2 SYDVKM. This CDR3 comprises 16 residues. DNA for the CDR3: TGTGCCAGCAGTTTAAAGTGGACAGGGCTATTGGATACGCAGTATTTT. The encoded protein is CASSLKWTGLLDTQYF.

This clonotype was seen more than once but under ten times. J is TRBJ2-3 and V is TRBV3-1; 11 nucleotides agree with TRBD2. The germline gives CDR1 LGHDT, CDR2 YNNKEL (reference sequence). Trimming removed 4 bases from V and 11 bases from J; junction bases left unmatched: 2. The CDR3 length is 12 residues. DNA of the CDR3: TGTGCCAGCAGCCCGACTAGCGGGAAGCAGTATTTT. It encodes CASSPTSGKQYF.

The sample holds a few counts of this clonotype. The chain recombines TRBV5-6 with TRBJ1-4, with no clear D. The V gene lost 0 bases and the J gene lost 2 bases, with 11 bases spanning the gap. This CDR3 has 16 amino acids. CDR1 is SGHDT and CDR2 is YYEEEE in the germline V gene. CDR3 nucleotides: TGTGCCAGCAGCTTGGAAGTGGACGGGACTAATGAAAAACTGTTTTTT. It yields the protein CASSLEVDGTNEKLFF.

The V and J genes are TRBV5-1 and TRBJ1-4, with 7 bases fitting TRBD1. The V and J ends lost 0 bases and 8 bases, in that order; junction bases with no gene match: 10. Germline V CDR1 and CDR2: SGHRS, YFSETQ. This CDR3 is 16 amino acids long. The CDR3 loop is CASSLAETGFREKLFF. DNA of the CDR3: TGCGCCAGCAGCTTGGCCGAGACAGGGTTTCGGGAAAAACTGTTTTTT.

This clonotype was counted a few times. V usage is TRBV12-3 or TRBV12-4 and J usage is TRBJ1-3; possibly TRBD1 for D (5 bases). This CDR3 contains 14 residues. Trimming stripped 7 bases from V and 1 base from J, with 11 bases between. The CDR3 DNA sequence: TGTGCCAGCACTCCCGGGACTTCTGGAAACACCATATATTTT. Encoded protein: CASTPGTSGNTIYF.

This clonotype was observed a few times. The chain uses TRBV30 and TRBJ2-1; TRBD2 aligns across 7 bases. CDR3 size: 13 residues. V was pared by 5 bases and J by 2 bases, with 3 bases of the junction left unmatched. The germline V gene has CDR1 GTSNPN and CDR2 SVGIG (reference sequence). CDR3 residues: CAWASGPYNEQFF. The CDR3 DNA follows: TGTGCCTGGGCTAGCGGCCCCTACAATGAGCAGTTCTTC.

This clonotype was observed a few times. The chain links TRBV30 to TRBJ2-1; 7 bases match TRBD2. Germline trimming cut 0 bases from V and 14 bases from J; bases unmatched to any gene: 7. The germline CDR1 and CDR2 sequences are GTSNPN and SVGIG (reference sequence). The CDR3 has 12 residues. CDR3 in amino acids: CAWSVGAGRKFF. As DNA, the CDR3 is TGTGCCTGGAGTGTGGGAGCGGGGAGAAAGTTCTTC.

V is TRBV18 and J is TRBJ1-1; D is unclear. The germline V gene encodes CDR1 KGHSH and CDR2 LQKENI. The CDR3 has 15 amino acids. The germline V and J ends were trimmed by 3 bases and 5 bases, with 16 bases remaining between them. The CDR3 reads CASSPEAGGRTEAFF. CDR3 sequence (DNA): TGTGCCAGCTCACCCGAAGCGGGTGGAAGAACTGAAGCTTTCTTT.

This clonotype was picked up a small number of times. V and J are TRBV3-2 and TRBJ2-3; TRBD2 reflects the table's D call only, with no check against the DNA. TRBV3-2 counts as a pseudogene. There are 17 residues in the CDR3. CDR3 DNA: TGTGCCAGCAGCCAAGAGAGGCGGGAGGGCCCCACAGATACGCAGTATTTT. This codes for CASSQERREGPTDTQYF.

In this sample, this clonotype turned up a few times. This chain joins TRBV4-2 and TRBJ2-1; 9 bases agree with TRBD1. Germline values: CDR1 LGHNA, CDR2 YNFKEQ. The ends lost 6 bases at V and 4 bases at J; junction bases unmatched: 10. The CDR3 is made up of 16 amino acids. The CDR3 here is CASSPTGGEPYNEQFF. In DNA, the CDR3 is TGTGCCAGCAGTCCTACAGGGGGCGAGCCGTACAATGAGCAGTTCTTC.